The source of this TCR beta chain is a study of Ad26.COV2.S vaccination and SARS-CoV-2 variants. Study in general: Enrolled in COV1001, the donor was in the Ad26.COV2.S trial arm, which received the vaccine. Study-wide findings and caveats: Responses of spike-specific T cells (both CD8+ and CD4+) reportedly showed substantial breadth after vaccination. Across vaccine and placebo recipients, the breadth of non-spike TCRs was similar.

The data were produced by immunoSEQ multiplex PCR, yet TCRdb's version contains in-frame clones alone and is incomplete. Counted here are more than 400,000 clones, over 80% occurring once; the ten biggest clones make up under 2%. V lost 5 bases to trimming and J lost 6 bases; unmatched junction nucleotides: 9. This CDR3 is built from 15 residues. Germline V gene sequence: CDR1 MNHEY, CDR2 SMNVEV (reference sequence). Documented treatment: around 19 received Ad26.COV2.S at low or high dose, single or two shots; about 5 received placebo; per-sample allocation not given. Samples analyzed were those drawn on day 63 after the first vaccine or placebo injection. This clone is a singleton in its sample. The antigen is not known.

V gene TRBV27 combines with J gene TRBJ1-5; 8 bases fit TRBD1. The receptor was derived from a person between 18 and 60 years old who received the Ad26.COV2.S COVID-19 vaccine or a placebo. Sequenced material: peripheral blood, taken in a trial of Ad26.COV2.S vaccine versus placebo. DNA for the CDR3: TGTGCCAGCAGTCCTGGACAGGGAGGTTTTCAGCCCCAGCATTTT. Translating it yields CASSPGQGGFQPQHF.